This is a list of T cell receptor beta chains from one sample in a study of cytomegalovirus exposure and HLA in healthy donors. Produced via immunoSEQ multiplex PCR; TCRdb's table is partial and in-frame only. This sample has 200,000 to 250,000 clones, with roughly 84% found just once. The specimen was PBMCs. The origin of the receptors is a boy aged 2-15 years in good health and CMV-seronegative. Both conserved end residues are part of each CDR3. The D gene is left open where the match is weak. Rows give clone size only sometimes, using once, few, many, or a class for an expanded clone.

j_call | cdr3_length | clone_size | d_call | v_call | cdr3_nt | cdr3_aa
TRBJ2-2 | 14 | - | TRBD1 | TRBV9 | TGTGCCAGCAGCCCTCGGACAGGGGCTGGGGAGCTGTTTTTT | CASSPRTGAGELFF
TRBJ1-1 | 15 | - | - | TRBV27 | TGTGCCAGCAGTTTAGCATTGGGAGAGAACACTGAAGCTTTCTTT | CASSLALGENTEAFF
TRBJ2-1 | 12 | - | - | TRBV5-6 | TGTGCCAGCAGCGTCGTTGGGCTGGAGCAGTTCTTC | CASSVVGLEQFF
TRBJ1-1 | 16 | - | - | TRBV14 | TGTGCCAGCAGCCCCTGGGCGGGGGAGGTGAACACTGAAGCTTTCTTT | CASSPWAGEVNTEAFF
TRBJ1-5 | 12 | - | - | TRBV15 | TGTGCCACCAGCCGGGTGGATCAGCCCCAGCATTTT | CATSRVDQPQHF
TRBJ2-3 | 11 | - | - | TRBV20-1 | TGCAGTGCCCAGGCCTCCGATACGCAGTATTTT | CSAQASDTQYF
TRBJ1-1 | 15 | few | - | TRBV4-1 | TGCGCCAGCAGCCAAGGCCACAGGACGAACACTGAAGCTTTCTTT | CASSQGHRTNTEAFF
TRBJ2-6 | 18 | - | - | TRBV19 | TGTGCCAGTAGTATATCATTGGGACGGGAGAGTGGGGCCAACGTCCTGACTTTC | CASSISLGRESGANVLTF
TRBJ1-1 | 15 | - | - | TRBV5-1 | TGCGCCAGCAGCTTGGAGGGAGGACGGGCCACTGAAGCTTTCTTT | CASSLEGGRATEAFF
TRBJ2-1 | 15 | - | TRBD2 | TRBV6-5 | TGTGCCAGCAGTTACAAGCGGGAGAGCTACAATGAGCAGTTCTTC | CASSYKRESYNEQFF
TRBJ2-7 | 15 | few | - | TRBV4-1 | TGCGCCAGCAGCCTCACGTACGGGAACGGCTACGAGCAGTACTTC | CASSLTYGNGYEQYF
TRBJ1-2 | 14 | - | TRBD1 | TRBV10-3 | TGTGCCATCACCCCAGGGGGTTGGAACTATGGCTACACCTTC | CAITPGGWNYGYTF
TRBJ1-5 | 16 | - | TRBD1 | TRBV5-4 | TGTGCCAGCAGCCTCACAGGGGGTAATAGCAATCAGCCCCAGCATTTT | CASSLTGGNSNQPQHF
TRBJ2-5 | 16 | - | - | TRBV19 | TGTGCCAGTAGTATCTTGGCAGGGCCTAGTGGCGAGACCCAGTACTTC | CASSILAGPSGETQYF
TRBJ2-1 | 15 | - | TRBD1 | TRBV18 | TGTGCCAGCTCACCATCGGGACAGGGGGGCAATGAGCAGTTCTTC | CASSPSGQGGNEQFF
TRBJ1-1 | 15 | - | TRBD1 | TRBV4-1 | TGCGCCAGCAGCCAGTACAGGGGGAGGGACACTGAAGCTTTCTTT | CASSQYRGRDTEAFF
TRBJ2-3 | 15 | once | - | TRBV5-1 | TGCGCCAGCAGTTGGACTGCAATTCTCACAGATACGCAGTATTTT | CASSWTAILTDTQYF
TRBJ1-2 | 13 | - | - | TRBV5-1 | TGCGCCAGCAGTCAGGACAGCAACTATGGCTACACCTTC | CASSQDSNYGYTF
TRBJ1-2 | 15 | - | TRBD1 | TRBV29-1 | TGCAGCACCGCTGTCTTACCGGGACAGGGCTACGGCTACACCTTC | CSTAVLPGQGYGYTF
TRBJ2-3 | 15 | once | - | TRBV18 | TGTGCCAGCTCACCAGTGGGGACTGTCACAGATACGCAGTATTTT | CASSPVGTVTDTQYF
TRBJ1-2 | 11 | few | TRBD1 | TRBV6-5 | TGTGCCTCGTCGACAGGGAATGGCTACACCTTC | CASSTGNGYTF
TRBJ2-7 | 16 | once | TRBD2 | TRBV28 | TGTGCCAGCAGCTATACTAGCGGGAGTCCGGTCTACGAGCAGTACTTC | CASSYTSGSPVYEQYF
TRBJ2-7 | 17 | - | TRBD2 | TRBV19 | TGTGCCAGTAGCTCTTGGACTAGCGGGAGACTCCCCTACGAGCAGTACTTC | CASSSWTSGRLPYEQYF
TRBJ1-6 | 17 | - | - | TRBV7-8 | TGTGCCAGCAGCTTAGGGTCCGAGGGGGGGGGCTATTCACCCCTCCACTTT | CASSLGSEGGGYSPLHF
TRBJ1-4 | 15 | - | TRBD1 | TRBV6-1 | TGTGCCAGCAGCCCTGGGACAGCAACTAATGAAAAACTGTTTTTT | CASSPGTATNEKLFF
TRBJ2-3 | 15 | - | TRBD2 | TRBV4-1 | TGCGCCAGCAGCCCAGCGGGGGGGAGCACAGATACGCAGTATTTT | CASSPAGGSTDTQYF
TRBJ2-7 | 16 | - | TRBD1 | TRBV12-5 | TGTGCTAGTGGTTTGGTCGTGGACAGGGGATCCTACGAGCAGTACTTC | CASGLVVDRGSYEQYF
TRBJ1-2 | 15 | - | - | TRBV29-1 | TGCAGCGTTGAAATCCTAATGGACTGGGGCTATGGCTACACCTTC | CSVEILMDWGYGYTF
TRBJ2-7 | 15 | - | TRBD1 | TRBV6-1 | TGTGCCAGCAGTGTGAGTACAGGGGGCAACTACGAGCAGTACTTC | CASSVSTGGNYEQYF
TRBJ2-7 | 13 | - | TRBD2 | TRBV5-4 | TGTGCCAGCAGCCTAGGACTAGCCCCCGAGCAGTACTTC | CASSLGLAPEQYF
TRBJ2-1 | 16 | once | TRBD2 | TRBV7-6 | TGTGCCAGCAGTTCAATCCCCGGGACTAGTAACAATGAGCAGTTCTTC | CASSSIPGTSNNEQFF
TRBJ2-7 | 13 | - | - | TRBV30 | TGTGCCTGGAGTGAGGACAGCTCCTACGAGCAGTACTTC | CAWSEDSSYEQYF
TRBJ1-5 | 15 | - | TRBD1 | TRBV19 | TGTGCCAGTAGCTTTACAGGGGGCAGCAATCAGCCCCAGCATTTT | CASSFTGGSNQPQHF
TRBJ1-2 | 13 | - | - | TRBV10-2 | TGCGCCAGCAGTCCGACTGGGAACTATGGCTACACCTTC | CASSPTGNYGYTF
TRBJ2-1 | 14 | - | - | TRBV7-3 | TGTGCCAGCAGCTCGGACCAGCGGGTGAATGAGCAGTTCTTC | CASSSDQRVNEQFF
TRBJ2-3 | 14 | - | TRBD2 | TRBV30 | TGTGCCTCTGGACTAGCGGGGGGGCTCGATACGCAGTATTTT | CASGLAGGLDTQYF
TRBJ2-5 | 11 | - | - | TRBV20-1 | TGCAGTGGCTCAACGGAAGAGACCCAGTACTTC | CSGSTEETQYF
TRBJ1-1 | 16 | few | TRBD1 | TRBV7-9 | TGTGCCAGCAGCTTAACTCCCGGGACAGGTAACACTGAAGCTTTCTTT | CASSLTPGTGNTEAFF
TRBJ2-6 | 16 | - | - | TRBV7-8 | TGTGCCAGCAGCCCGACAGGCGACTCTGGGGCCAACGTCCTGACTTTC | CASSPTGDSGANVLTF
TRBJ1-2 | 12 | - | - | TRBV2 | TGTGCCAGCAGCCTAAAGAACTATGGCTACACCTTC | CASSLKNYGYTF